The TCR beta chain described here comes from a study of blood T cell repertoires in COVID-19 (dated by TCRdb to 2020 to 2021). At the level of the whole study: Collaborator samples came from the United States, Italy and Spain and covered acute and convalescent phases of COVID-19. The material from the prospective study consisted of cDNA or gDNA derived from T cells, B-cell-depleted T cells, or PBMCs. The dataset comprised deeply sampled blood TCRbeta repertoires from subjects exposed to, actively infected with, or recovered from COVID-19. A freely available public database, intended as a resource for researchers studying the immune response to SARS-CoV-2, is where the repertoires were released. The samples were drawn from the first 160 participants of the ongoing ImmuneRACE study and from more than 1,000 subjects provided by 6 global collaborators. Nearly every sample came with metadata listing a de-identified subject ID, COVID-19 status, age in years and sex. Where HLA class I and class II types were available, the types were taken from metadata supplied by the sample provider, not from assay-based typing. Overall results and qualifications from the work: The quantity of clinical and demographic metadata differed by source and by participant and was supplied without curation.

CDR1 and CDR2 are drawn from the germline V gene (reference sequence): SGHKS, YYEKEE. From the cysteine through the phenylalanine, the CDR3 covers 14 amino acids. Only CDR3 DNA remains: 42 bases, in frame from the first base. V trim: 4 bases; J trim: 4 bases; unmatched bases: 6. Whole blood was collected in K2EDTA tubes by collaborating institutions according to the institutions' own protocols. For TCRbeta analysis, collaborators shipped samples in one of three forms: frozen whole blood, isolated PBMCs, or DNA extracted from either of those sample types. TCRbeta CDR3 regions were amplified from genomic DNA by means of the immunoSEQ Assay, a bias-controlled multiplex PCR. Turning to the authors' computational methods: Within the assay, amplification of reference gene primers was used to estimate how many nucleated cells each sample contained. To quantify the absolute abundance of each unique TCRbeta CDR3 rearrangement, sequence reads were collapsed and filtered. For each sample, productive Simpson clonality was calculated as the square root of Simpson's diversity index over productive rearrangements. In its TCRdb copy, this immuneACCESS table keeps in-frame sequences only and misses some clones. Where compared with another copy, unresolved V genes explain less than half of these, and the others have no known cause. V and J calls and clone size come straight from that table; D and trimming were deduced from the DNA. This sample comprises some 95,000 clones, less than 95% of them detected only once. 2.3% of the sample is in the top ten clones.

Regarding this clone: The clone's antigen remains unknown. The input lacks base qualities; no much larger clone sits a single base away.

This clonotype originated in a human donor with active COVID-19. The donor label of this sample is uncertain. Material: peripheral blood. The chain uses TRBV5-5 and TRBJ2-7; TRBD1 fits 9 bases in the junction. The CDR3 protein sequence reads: CASSRPGQGYEQYF. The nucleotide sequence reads TGTGCCAGCAGCCGCCCGGGACAGGGATACGAGCAGTACTTC.